This entry concerns a single T cell receptor beta chain. V lost 0 bases and J lost 2, with 16 bases in between. Germline CDR1 reads KGHSH; CDR2 reads LQKENI. The CDR3 extends over 17 amino acids. This record comes from a study of blood T cell repertoires in COVID-19. For the study at large: There were acute and convalescent COVID-19 samples, and they came from the United States, Italy and Spain. Nucleic acid was either cDNA or gDNA, and it came from T cells, B-cell-depleted T cells, or PBMCs.

The protocol was immunoSEQ multiplex PCR, while the TCRdb copy is restricted to in-frame clones and leaves out a portion. The sample has about 88,000 clones; around nine tenths are singletons. The chain couples TRBV18 to TRBJ1-2, with a weak D call TRBD1 (6 bases). This TCR was sampled from a man at least 80 years old with acute or convalescent COVID-19. Sequencing input: peripheral blood. The CDR3 sequence: CASSPPYRTDQNYGYTF. CDR3 sequence (DNA): TGTGCCAGCTCACCACCGTATAGGACAGACCAGAACTATGGCTACACCTTC.